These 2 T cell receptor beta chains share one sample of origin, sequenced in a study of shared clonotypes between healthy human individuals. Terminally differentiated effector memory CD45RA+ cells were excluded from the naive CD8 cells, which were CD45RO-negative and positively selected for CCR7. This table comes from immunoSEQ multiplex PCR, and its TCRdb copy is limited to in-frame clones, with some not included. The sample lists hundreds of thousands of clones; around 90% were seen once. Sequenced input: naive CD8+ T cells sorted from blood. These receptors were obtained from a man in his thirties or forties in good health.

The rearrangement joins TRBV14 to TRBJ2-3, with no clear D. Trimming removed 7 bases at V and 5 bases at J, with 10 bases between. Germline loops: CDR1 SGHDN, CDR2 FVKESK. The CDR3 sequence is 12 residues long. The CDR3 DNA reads TGTGCCAGCACCCGAACTGGAGATACGCAGTATTTT. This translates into CASTRTGDTQYF.

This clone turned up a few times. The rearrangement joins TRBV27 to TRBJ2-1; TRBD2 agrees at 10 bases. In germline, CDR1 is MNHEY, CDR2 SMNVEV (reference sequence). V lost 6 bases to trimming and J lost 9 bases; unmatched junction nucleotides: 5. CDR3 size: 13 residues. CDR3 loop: CASSVSGRTEQFF. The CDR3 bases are TGTGCCAGCAGCGTTAGCGGGAGGACTGAGCAGTTCTTC.